A selection of T cell receptor beta chains follows, all from one sample in a study of cytomegalovirus exposure and HLA in healthy donors. Only in-frame clones appear in the TCRdb table, and some are missing; sequencing was by immunoSEQ multiplex PCR. This table holds approximately 190,000 clones, 84% found once. Sequencing input: PBMCs. These receptor sequences come from a boy between 10 and 17 years old in good health and CMV-seronegative. CDR3s leave out the opening cysteine and the closing phenylalanine or tryptophan. Rows give clone size only sometimes, using once, few, many, or a class for an expanded clone.

CDR3aa: ASSERAWESYEQY
v_gene: TRBV4-2
abundance: .
j_gene: TRBJ2-7

CDR3aa: ASSWALNYGYT
v_gene: TRBV5-8
abundance: .
j_gene: TRBJ1-2

CDR3aa: ASVGQMAGEQY
v_gene: TRBV27
abundance: .
j_gene: TRBJ2-7

CDR3aa: ATTGTGYEKLF
v_gene: TRBV2
abundance: .
j_gene: TRBJ1-4

CDR3aa: ASRAGEVSEQY
v_gene: TRBV27
abundance: .
j_gene: TRBJ2-7

CDR3aa: ASSRGPGTGDNEQF
v_gene: TRBV5-1
abundance: .
j_gene: TRBJ2-1

CDR3aa: ASSGTSGTGPSYNEQF
v_gene: TRBV2
abundance: .
j_gene: TRBJ2-1

CDR3aa: AWSGGVGETQY
v_gene: TRBV30
abundance: .
j_gene: TRBJ2-5

CDR3aa: ASSESRQGAYNYGYT
v_gene: TRBV25-1
abundance: once
j_gene: TRBJ1-2

CDR3aa: AWSGGGLGQPQH
v_gene: TRBV30
abundance: .
j_gene: TRBJ1-5

CDR3aa: ASSGDGYGYT
v_gene: TRBV19
abundance: .
j_gene: TRBJ1-2

CDR3aa: ASLWGRDSPLH
v_gene: TRBV2
abundance: .
j_gene: TRBJ1-6

CDR3aa: ASSSLAEHTDTQY
v_gene: TRBV4-1
abundance: .
j_gene: TRBJ2-3

CDR3aa: ASQGQVHRQPQH
v_gene: TRBV5-1
abundance: .
j_gene: TRBJ1-5

CDR3aa: ASSLNLLFGTGTYEQY
v_gene: TRBV5-6
abundance: .
j_gene: TRBJ2-7

CDR3aa: AYRGQGNEQY
v_gene: TRBV10-3
abundance: .
j_gene: TRBJ2-7

CDR3aa: SVEDRGGYT
v_gene: TRBV29-1
abundance: .
j_gene: TRBJ1-2

CDR3aa: ASSSLRQVSSYEQY
v_gene: TRBV13
abundance: .
j_gene: TRBJ2-7

CDR3aa: ASSLVGGPEAF
v_gene: TRBV5-4
abundance: once
j_gene: TRBJ1-1

CDR3aa: ASSLQGAGEKLF
v_gene: TRBV6-1
abundance: .
j_gene: TRBJ1-4

CDR3aa: ASSLRRIQETQY
v_gene: TRBV7-2
abundance: .
j_gene: TRBJ2-5

CDR3aa: ASSPRGGLGTEAF
v_gene: TRBV4-2
abundance: .
j_gene: TRBJ1-1

CDR3aa: AWSRDRGEKLF
v_gene: TRBV30
abundance: .
j_gene: TRBJ1-4

CDR3aa: ASSKDRAPSGNTIY
v_gene: TRBV9
abundance: .
j_gene: TRBJ1-3

CDR3aa: SVSGTVNQPQH
v_gene: TRBV29-1
abundance: .
j_gene: TRBJ1-5

CDR3aa: ASSRARGNTEAF
v_gene: TRBV5-1
abundance: .
j_gene: TRBJ1-1

CDR3aa: ASSTRGNQPQH
v_gene: TRBV25-1
abundance: .
j_gene: TRBJ1-5